One and the same sample provided the 7 T cell receptor beta chains below, sequenced in a study of beta chain features in type 1 diabetes. All of the isolated RNA was reverse transcribed, so expressed TCRB transcripts were sequenced. The table came from immunoSEQ multiplex PCR; TCRdb's copy has only in-frame clones and leaves some out. The sample contains roughly 330,000 clones, 13% of which appear only once. Overall study results and limits: Shorter TCRB CDR3s, moderately but significantly so, marked every one of the four CD4+ subsets in Type 1 diabetes patients.

Their antigen targets remain unknown. Sequencing was performed on naive CD4+ T cells from blood. Receptors were obtained from a young woman with type 1 diabetes.

This clone has a handful of counts. CDR3 nucleotides: TGTGCCAGCCACGGGGTGGTATCTGGCTACACCTTC. Its translation: CASHGVVSGYTF. V gene TRBV27 combines with J gene TRBJ1-2; D not resolved. Trimming left V 8 bases short and J 7 bases short, with 14 bases between. There are 12 residues in the CDR3. The germline V gene encodes CDR1 MNHEY and CDR2 SMNVEV (reference sequence).

This clone was seen more than once but under ten times. J is TRBJ1-2 and V is TRBV11-2, with D maybe TRBD1 (5 bases). This CDR3 is built from 15 residues. Germline values: CDR1 SGHAT, CDR2 FQNNGV. Trimming left V 2 bases short and J 2 bases short, with 12 bases between. The CDR3 here is CASSLPWTNNYGYTF. As DNA, the CDR3 is TGTGCCAGCAGCTTACCATGGACAAACAACTATGGCTACACCTTC.

The rearrangement links TRBV29-1 to TRBJ1-1, with D unclear. V shed 3 bases and J shed 3 bases, with 11 bases lying between them. Germline V gene sequence: CDR1 SQVTM, CDR2 ANQGSEA. This CDR3 comprises 13 residues. Written as DNA, the CDR3 is TGCAGCGTTGATAGAGAGGGTTACACTGAAGCTTTCTTT. It specifies CSVDREGYTEAFF.

The V and J genes are TRBV29-1 and TRBJ2-5; 10 bases fit TRBD1. This CDR3 has 17 residues. V was clipped by 4 bases and J by 5 bases; unmatched bases: 16. Germline V CDR1 and CDR2: SQVTM, ANQGSEA. DNA for the CDR3: TGCAGCGTTGTATCGTGGACGGACAGGGGGTTTCTCGAGACCCAGTACTTC. Its protein is CSVVSWTDRGFLETQYF.

The V and J genes are TRBV30 and TRBJ2-1, with D unresolved. The germline gives CDR1 GTSNPN, CDR2 SVGIG (reference sequence). V gave up 5 bases and J gave up 2 bases, with 10 bases separating them. CDR3 length: 13 residues. CDR3 in DNA: TGTGCCTGGGAGCGCGCGACCTACAATGAGCAGTTCTTC. It codes for CAWERATYNEQFF.

The CDR3 DNA follows: TGTGCCAGCAGCCCGATCGAGGGGACACAAACCTCCTACGAGCAGTACTTC. Translated: CASSPIEGTQTSYEQYF. The chain carries TRBV28 and TRBJ2-7; TRBD1 might be the D (6 bases). V was pared by 6 bases and J by 0 bases, with 21 bases between. The germline CDR1 and CDR2 sequences are MDHEN and SYDVKM. The CDR3 is 17 amino acids.

This clone showed up just a few times. The chain carries TRBV30 and TRBJ2-7; D is perhaps TRBD2 (5 bases). V was shortened by 2 bases and J by 4 bases, with 9 bases between the two germline ends. This CDR3 is built from 12 residues. CDR1 is GTSNPN, CDR2 SVGIG, per germline (reference sequence). CDR3 DNA sequence: TGTGCCTGGAGTAGAGGGCGATACGAGCAGTACTTC. Translating it yields CAWSRGRYEQYF.